This entry is about one TCR beta chain. Each sample yielded at least 5.5 micrograms of PBMC total RNA. Germline V gene lookup returns CDR1 SQVTM and CDR2 ANQGSEA. V shed 6 bases and J 3 bases; nucleotides not matched to a gene: 1. There are 12 residues in the CDR3. The authors ran a second PCR of 7 to 11 cycles using a sample-barcoded 5' primer and a J-beta primer mix. TCRdb reprocessed the 5' RACE reads with MiXCR, giving one entry per CDR3 protein. In the table there are about 1 million distinct CDR3 sequences, 40% to 55% of which are singletons. This sample was taken from a study of blood T cells in healthy people across ages.

Sequenced input: blood. The sequence was collected from a woman aged 55-70 years in good health. The gene calls are TRBV29-1 and TRBJ1-4, with 7 bases identical to TRBD1. The CDR3 loop reads CSVGTANEKLFF. The CDR3 DNA sequence: TGCAGCGTCGGGACAGCTAATGAAAAACTGTTTTTT. The whole variable domain, remainder taken from reference TRBV29-1 and TRBJ1-4, is SAVISQKPSRDICQRGTSLTIQCQVDSQVTMMFWYRQQPGQSLTLIATANQGSEATYESGFVIDKFPISRPNLTFSTLTVSNMSPEDSSIYLCSVGTANEKLFFGSGTQLSVL.